This TCR beta chain was sequenced during a study of blood T cell repertoires in COVID-19. As for the study in general: Samples came from the United States, Italy and Spain, spanning acute and convalescent COVID-19. PBMCs, B-cell-depleted T cells, or T cells were the source of the cDNA or gDNA that made up the material.

The germline gives CDR1 SNHLY, CDR2 FYNNEI. This CDR3 comprises 13 residues. Trimming cost V 6 bases and J 11 bases, with 16 bases left between them. In the source study's methods: The authors estimated nucleated cell counts from reference gene primer amplification. The table came from immunoSEQ multiplex PCR; TCRdb's copy has only in-frame clones and leaves some out. V and J calls and clone size follow that table, whereas D and trimming were derived from the DNA. The sample lists about 110,000 clones, around 87% occurring once. The material sequenced was peripheral blood. The source of this sequence is a woman of 80 years or more with acute or convalescent COVID-19. The chain links TRBV2 to TRBJ1-4; no clear D. CDR3 loop: CASRVSGRRKLFF. Here the CDR3 DNA reads TGTGCCAGCAGGGTGTCAGGACGGAGGAAACTGTTTTTT.